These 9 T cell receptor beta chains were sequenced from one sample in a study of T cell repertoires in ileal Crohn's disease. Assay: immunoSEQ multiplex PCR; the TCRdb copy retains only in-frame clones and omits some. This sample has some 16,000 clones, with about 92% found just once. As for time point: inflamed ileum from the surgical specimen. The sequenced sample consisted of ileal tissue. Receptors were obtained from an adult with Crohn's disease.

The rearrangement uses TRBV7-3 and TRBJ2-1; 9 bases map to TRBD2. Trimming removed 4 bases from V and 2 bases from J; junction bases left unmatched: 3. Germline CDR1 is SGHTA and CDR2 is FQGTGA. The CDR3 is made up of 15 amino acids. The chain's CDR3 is CASSSSSGAYNEQFF. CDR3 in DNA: TGTGCCAGCAGCTCCTCTAGCGGGGCCTACAATGAGCAGTTCTTC.

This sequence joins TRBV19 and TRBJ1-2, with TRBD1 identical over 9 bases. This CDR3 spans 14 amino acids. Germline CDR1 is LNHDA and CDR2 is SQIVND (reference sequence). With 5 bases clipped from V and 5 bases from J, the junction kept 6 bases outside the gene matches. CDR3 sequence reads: CASSSGQGSYGYTF. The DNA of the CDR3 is TGTGCCAGTAGTTCCGGACAGGGGTCGTATGGCTACACCTTC.

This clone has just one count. CDR3 in DNA: TGTGCCAGCAGCTTAGGGCCCTCCAAGGATACGCAGTATTTT. Amino acids: CASSLGPSKDTQYF. The chain combines TRBV5-4 with TRBJ2-3; D ambiguous. The V end lost 2 bases, the J end lost 6 bases, and 13 bases lay between the germline ends. The CDR3 runs to 14 residues. Germline V CDR1 and CDR2: SGHNT, YYREEE (reference sequence).

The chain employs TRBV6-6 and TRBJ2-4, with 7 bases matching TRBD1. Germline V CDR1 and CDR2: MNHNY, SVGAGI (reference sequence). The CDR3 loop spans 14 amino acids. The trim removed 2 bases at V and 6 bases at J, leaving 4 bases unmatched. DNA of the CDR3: TGTGCCAGCAGTTACGAGGGACAGTCAAACATTCAGTACTTC. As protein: CASSYEGQSNIQYF.

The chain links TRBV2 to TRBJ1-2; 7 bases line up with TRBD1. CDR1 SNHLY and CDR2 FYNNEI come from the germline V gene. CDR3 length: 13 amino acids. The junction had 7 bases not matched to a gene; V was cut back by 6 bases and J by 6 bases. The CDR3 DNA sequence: TGTGCCAGCAGGGGAACAGGGGATCATGGCTACACCTTC. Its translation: CASRGTGDHGYTF.

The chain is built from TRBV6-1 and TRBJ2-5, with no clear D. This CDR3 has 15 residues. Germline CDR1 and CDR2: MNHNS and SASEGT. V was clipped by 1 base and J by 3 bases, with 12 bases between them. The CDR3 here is CASSEGVRQEETQYF. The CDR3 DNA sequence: TGTGCCAGCAGTGAAGGGGTGCGGCAAGAAGAGACCCAGTACTTC.

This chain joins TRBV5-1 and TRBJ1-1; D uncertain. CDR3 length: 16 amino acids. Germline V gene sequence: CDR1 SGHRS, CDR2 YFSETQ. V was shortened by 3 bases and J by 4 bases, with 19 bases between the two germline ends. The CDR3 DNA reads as TGCGCCAGCAGCTCCCACCCCGGCGGCCTGGGCACTGAAGCTTTCTTT. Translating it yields CASSSHPGGLGTEAFF.

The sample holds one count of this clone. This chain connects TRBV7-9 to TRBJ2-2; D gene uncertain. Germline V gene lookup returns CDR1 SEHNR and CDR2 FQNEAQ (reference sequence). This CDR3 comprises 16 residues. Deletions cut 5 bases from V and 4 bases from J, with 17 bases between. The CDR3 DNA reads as TGTGCCAGCAGCCCCCTCAGCGTAGGGCGCACCGGGGAGCTGTTTTTT. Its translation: CASSPLSVGRTGELFF.

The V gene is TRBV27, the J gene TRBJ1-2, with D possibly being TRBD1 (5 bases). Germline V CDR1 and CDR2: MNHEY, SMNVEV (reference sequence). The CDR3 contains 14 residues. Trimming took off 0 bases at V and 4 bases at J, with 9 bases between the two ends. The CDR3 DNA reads TGTGCCAGCAGTTTATCGGGGGGTGGCTATGGCTACACCTTC. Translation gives CASSLSGGGYGYTF.